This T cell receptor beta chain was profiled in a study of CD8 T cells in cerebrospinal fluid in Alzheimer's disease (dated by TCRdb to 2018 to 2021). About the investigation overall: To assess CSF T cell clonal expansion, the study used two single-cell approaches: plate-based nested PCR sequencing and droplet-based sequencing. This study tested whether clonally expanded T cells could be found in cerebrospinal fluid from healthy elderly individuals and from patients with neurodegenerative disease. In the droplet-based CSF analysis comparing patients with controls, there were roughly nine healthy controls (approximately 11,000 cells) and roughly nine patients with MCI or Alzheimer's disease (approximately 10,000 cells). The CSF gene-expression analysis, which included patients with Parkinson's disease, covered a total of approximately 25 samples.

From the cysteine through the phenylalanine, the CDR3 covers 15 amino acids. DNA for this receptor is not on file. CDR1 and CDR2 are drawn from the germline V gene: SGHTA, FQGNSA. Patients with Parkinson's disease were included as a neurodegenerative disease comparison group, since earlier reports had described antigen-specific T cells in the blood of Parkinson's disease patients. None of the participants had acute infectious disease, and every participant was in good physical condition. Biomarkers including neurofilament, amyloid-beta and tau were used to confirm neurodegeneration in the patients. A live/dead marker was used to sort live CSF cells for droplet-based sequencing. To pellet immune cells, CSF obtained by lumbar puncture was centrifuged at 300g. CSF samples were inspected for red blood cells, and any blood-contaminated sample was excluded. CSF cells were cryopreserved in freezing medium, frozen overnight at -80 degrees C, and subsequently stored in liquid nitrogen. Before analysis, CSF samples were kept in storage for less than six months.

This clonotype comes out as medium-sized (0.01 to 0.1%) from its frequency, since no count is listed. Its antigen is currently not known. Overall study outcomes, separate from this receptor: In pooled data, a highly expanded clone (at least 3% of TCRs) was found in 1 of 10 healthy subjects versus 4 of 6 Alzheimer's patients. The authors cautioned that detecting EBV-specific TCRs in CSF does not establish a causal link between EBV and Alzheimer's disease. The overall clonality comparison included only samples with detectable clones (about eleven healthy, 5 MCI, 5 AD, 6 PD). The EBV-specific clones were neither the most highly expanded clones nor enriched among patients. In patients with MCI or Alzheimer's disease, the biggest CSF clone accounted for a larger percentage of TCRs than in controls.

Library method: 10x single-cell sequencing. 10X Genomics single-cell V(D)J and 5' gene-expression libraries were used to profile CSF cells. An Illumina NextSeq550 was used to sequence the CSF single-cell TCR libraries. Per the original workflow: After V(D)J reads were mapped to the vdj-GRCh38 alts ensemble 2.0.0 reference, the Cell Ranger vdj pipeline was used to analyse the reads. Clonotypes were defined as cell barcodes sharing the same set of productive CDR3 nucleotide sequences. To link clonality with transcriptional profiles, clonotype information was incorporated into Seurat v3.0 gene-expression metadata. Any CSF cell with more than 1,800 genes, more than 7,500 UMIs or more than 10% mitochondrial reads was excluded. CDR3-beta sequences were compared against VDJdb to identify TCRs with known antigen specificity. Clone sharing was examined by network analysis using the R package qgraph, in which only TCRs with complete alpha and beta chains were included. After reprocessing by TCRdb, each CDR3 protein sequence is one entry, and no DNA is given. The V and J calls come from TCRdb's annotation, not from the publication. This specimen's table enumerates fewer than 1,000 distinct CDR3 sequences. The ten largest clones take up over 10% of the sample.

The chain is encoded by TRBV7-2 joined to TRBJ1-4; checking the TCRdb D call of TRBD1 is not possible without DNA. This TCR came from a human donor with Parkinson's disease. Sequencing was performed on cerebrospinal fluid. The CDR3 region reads CASSRSTGGGEKLFF.